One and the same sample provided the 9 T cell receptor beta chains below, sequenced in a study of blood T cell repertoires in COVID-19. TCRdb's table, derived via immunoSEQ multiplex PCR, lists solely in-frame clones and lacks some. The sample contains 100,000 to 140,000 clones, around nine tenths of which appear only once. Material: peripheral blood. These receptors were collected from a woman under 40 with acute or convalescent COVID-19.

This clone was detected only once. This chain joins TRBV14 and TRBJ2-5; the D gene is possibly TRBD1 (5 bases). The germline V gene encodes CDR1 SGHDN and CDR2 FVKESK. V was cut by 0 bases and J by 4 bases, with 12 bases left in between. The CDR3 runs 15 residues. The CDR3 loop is CASSQDRVRRETQYF. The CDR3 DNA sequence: TGTGCCAGCAGCCAAGACAGGGTTCGGAGAGAGACCCAGTACTTC. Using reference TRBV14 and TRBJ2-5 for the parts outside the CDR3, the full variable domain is EAGVTQFPSHSVIEKGQTVTLRCDPISGHDNLYWYRRVMGKEIKFLLHFVKESKQDESGMPNNRFLAERTGGTYSTLKVQPAELEDSGVYFCASSQDRVRRETQYFGPGTRLLVL.

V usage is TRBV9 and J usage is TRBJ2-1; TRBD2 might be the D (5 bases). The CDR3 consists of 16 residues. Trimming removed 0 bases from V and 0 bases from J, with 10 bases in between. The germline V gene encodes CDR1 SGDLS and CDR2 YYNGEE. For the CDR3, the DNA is TGTGCCAGCAGCGTAGGGGGAGCACCCTCCTACAATGAGCAGTTCTTC. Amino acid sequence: CASSVGGAPSYNEQFF.

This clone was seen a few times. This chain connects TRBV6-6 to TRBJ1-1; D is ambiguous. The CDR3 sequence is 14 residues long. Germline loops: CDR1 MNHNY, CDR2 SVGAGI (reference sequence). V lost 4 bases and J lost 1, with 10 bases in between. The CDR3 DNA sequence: TGTGCCAGCAGTTTTTCCGGCGGGAACACTGAAGCTTTCTTT. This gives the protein CASSFSGGNTEAFF.

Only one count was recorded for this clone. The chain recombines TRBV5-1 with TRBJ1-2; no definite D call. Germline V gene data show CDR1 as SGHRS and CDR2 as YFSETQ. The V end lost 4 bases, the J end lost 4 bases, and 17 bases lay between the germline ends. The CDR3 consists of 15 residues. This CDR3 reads CASSPEGFGSYGYTF. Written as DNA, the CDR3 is TGCGCCAGCAGCCCCGAAGGCTTCGGGAGCTATGGCTACACCTTC.

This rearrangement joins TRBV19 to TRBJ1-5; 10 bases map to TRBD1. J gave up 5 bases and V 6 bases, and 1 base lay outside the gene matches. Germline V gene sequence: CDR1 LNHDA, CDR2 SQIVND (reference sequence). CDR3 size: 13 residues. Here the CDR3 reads CASSGQGDQPQHF. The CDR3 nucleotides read TGTGCCAGTAGCGGACAGGGGGATCAGCCCCAGCATTTT.

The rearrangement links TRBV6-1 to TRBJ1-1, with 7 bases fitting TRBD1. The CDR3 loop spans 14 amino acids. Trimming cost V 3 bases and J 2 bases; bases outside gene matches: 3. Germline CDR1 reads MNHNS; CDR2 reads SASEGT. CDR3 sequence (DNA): TGTGCCAGCAGTGAGGGACAGATAAACACTGAAGCTTTCTTT. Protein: CASSEGQINTEAFF.

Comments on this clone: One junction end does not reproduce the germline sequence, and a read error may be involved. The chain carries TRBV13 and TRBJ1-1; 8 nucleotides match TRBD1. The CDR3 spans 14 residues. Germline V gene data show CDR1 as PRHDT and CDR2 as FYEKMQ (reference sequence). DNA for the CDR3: TGTGCCAGCAGTTTAGGACAGGGGAACACTGAAGCTTTCTTT. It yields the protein CASSLGQGNTEAFF.

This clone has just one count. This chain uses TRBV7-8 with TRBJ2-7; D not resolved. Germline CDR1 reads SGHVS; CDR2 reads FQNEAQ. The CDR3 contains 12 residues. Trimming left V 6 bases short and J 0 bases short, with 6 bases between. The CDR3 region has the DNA TGTGCCAGCAGACAGACCTCCTACGAGCAGTACTTC. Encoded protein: CASRQTSYEQYF.

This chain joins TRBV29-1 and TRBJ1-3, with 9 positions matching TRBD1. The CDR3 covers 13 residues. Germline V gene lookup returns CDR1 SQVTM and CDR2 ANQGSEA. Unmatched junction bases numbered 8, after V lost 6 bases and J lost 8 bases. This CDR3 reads CSVGQGKVDTIYF. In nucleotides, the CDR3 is TGCAGCGTGGGACAGGGAAAGGTAGACACCATATATTTT.